The next 8 T cell receptor beta chains were all read from a single sample in a study of cytomegalovirus exposure and HLA in healthy donors. It was with 60 Vbeta and 13 Jbeta primers that the PCR ran. Using immunoSEQ multiplex PCR, the repertoire was profiled, and TCRdb retains in-frame clones only, with some absent. The table includes about 82,000 clones, 65% to 75% detected once. Sequences were obtained from PBMCs. The origin of the receptors is a man aged 35-49 years in good health and CMV-seropositive.

The rearrangement joins TRBV19 to TRBJ2-7; 10 nucleotides align to TRBD1. The CDR3 length is 14 residues. CDR1 is LNHDA, CDR2 SQIVND, per germline (reference sequence). The junction had 5 bases not matched to a gene; V was cut back by 6 bases and J by 3 bases. CDR3 DNA: TGTGCCAGTAGCGGGGGGACAGGGGACTACGAGCAGTACTTC. As protein: CASSGGTGDYEQYF.

This clone has only one observation. This sequence joins TRBV28 and TRBJ2-7; unclear D gene. The germline gives CDR1 MDHEN, CDR2 SYDVKM. The V and J ends lost 6 bases and 4 bases respectively, with 7 bases between them. The CDR3 is made up of 11 amino acids. CDR3 nucleotides: TGTGCCAGCAGGGAGCGTTACGAGCAGTACTTC. Protein sequence: CASRERYEQYF.

The J gene is TRBJ1-2, the V gene TRBV4-1, with D maybe TRBD1 (6 bases). Trimming pared 0 bases from V and 5 bases from J, leaving 13 bases between. CDR1 is MGHRA and CDR2 is YSYEKL in the germline V gene. The CDR3 sequence is 15 residues long. CDR3 coding DNA: TGCGCCAGCAGCCAAGAGGGACACCCGGGGTATGGCTACACCTTC. This gives the protein CASSQEGHPGYGYTF.

This chain uses TRBV4-3 with TRBJ1-2; TRBD1 agrees at 9 bases. V trimming: 1 base; J trimming: 5 bases; junction bases outside the gene matches: 5. The V gene's germline CDR1 is LGHNA and CDR2 YSLEER. The CDR3 consists of 15 residues. CDR3 coding DNA: TGCGCCAGCAGCCAAGGGACAGGGGCGCCTTATGGCTACACCTTC. It specifies CASSQGTGAPYGYTF.

The rearrangement joins TRBV7-2 to TRBJ2-7, with 7 bases matching TRBD1. This CDR3 has 14 amino acids. Germline V gene data show CDR1 as SGHTA and CDR2 as FQGNSA. J was trimmed by 4 bases and V by 1 base; bases with no gene match: 4. The CDR3 DNA sequence: TGTGCCAGCAGCTTAGATAGGGGGCGATACGAGCAGTACTTC. It specifies CASSLDRGRYEQYF.

This rearrangement joins TRBV6-5 to TRBJ2-3; D may be TRBD1 (6 bases). CDR3 length equals 15 residues. Trimming shortened V by 6 bases and J by 0 bases, and 13 bases separated the two germline ends. The germline CDR1 and CDR2 sequences are MNHEY and SVGAGI. CDR3 loop: CASRPGTYSTDTQYF. The CDR3 nucleotides read TGTGCCAGCAGGCCCGGGACATATAGCACAGATACGCAGTATTTT.

The rearrangement joins TRBV14 to TRBJ1-3; no definite D call. V lost 4 bases and J lost 4, with 17 bases in between. The germline CDR1 and CDR2 sequences are SGHDN and FVKESK. This CDR3 contains 16 residues. For the CDR3, the DNA is TGTGCCAGCAGCCGAGGTGGAGGAGTGGGCGGAAACACCATATATTTT. Its translation is CASSRGGGVGGNTIYF.

The V call is TRBV28, the J call TRBJ2-7, with a weak D call TRBD2 (6 bases). The V gene lost 3 bases and the J gene lost 7 bases, with 16 bases spanning the gap. Germline-derived CDR1 and CDR2 are MDHEN and SYDVKM. The length of the CDR3 is 14 residues. CDR3 coding DNA: TGTGCCAGCAGTTTCTTGGATAGGGGAGGTGAGCAGTACTTC. It encodes CASSFLDRGGEQYF. Full variable domain (outside the CDR3, taken from reference TRBV28 and TRBJ2-7): DVKVTQSSRYLVKRTGEKVFLECVQDMDHENMFWYRQDPGLGLRLIYFSYDVKMKEKGDIPEGYSVSREKKERFSLILESASTNQTSMYLCASSFLDRGGEQYFGPGTRLTVT.